These 17 T cell receptor beta chains were sequenced from one sample in a study of identical twins. Using its own MiXCR run on the 5' RACE reads, TCRdb lists one record per CDR3 protein. The top ten clones hold around 0.4% of a sample with around 530,000 distinct CDR3 sequences, approximately 14% of them seen once. This same sample was also part of a study on yellow fever vaccine responses in identical twins.

Sequenced sample: CD4+ T cells sorted from blood. The receptors shown here come from a woman under 30 in good health.

This clonotype has more than one count but fewer than ten. The V gene is TRBV24-1, the J gene TRBJ2-2, with D possibly TRBD2 on 6 matching bases. This CDR3 region has 15 residues. Trimming pared 9 bases from V and 4 bases from J, leaving 17 bases between. Germline V gene data show CDR1 as KGHDR and CDR2 as SFDVKD. CDR3 sequence reads: CATSRPGVFTGELFF. The CDR3 DNA follows: TGTGCCACCTCAAGGCCGGGAGTATTCACCGGGGAGCTGTTTTTT.

V usage is TRBV7-8 and J usage is TRBJ2-1, with D perhaps matching TRBD1 (6 bases). Germline CDR1 is SGHVS and CDR2 is FQNEAQ. The CDR3 spans 17 residues. V gave up 6 bases and J gave up 3 bases, with 21 bases separating them. The CDR3 reads CASSSWVRDKDYNEQFF. The CDR3 DNA is TGTGCCAGCAGTTCTTGGGTCCGGGACAAGGACTACAATGAGCAGTTCTTC.

J is TRBJ2-5 and V is TRBV7-7; 11 nucleotides line up with TRBD1. This CDR3 is 15 amino acids long. Germline CDR1 reads SSHAT; CDR2 reads FNYEAQ (reference sequence). The V segment lost 0 bases and the J segment 5 bases; nucleotides outside the gene matches: 2. CDR3 loop: CASSLAGQGGETQYF. In DNA form, the CDR3 reads TGTGCCAGCAGCTTAGCGGGACAGGGGGGCGAGACCCAGTACTTC.

The chain recombines TRBV20-1 with TRBJ1-6, with D possibly being TRBD1 (5 bases). Germline CDR1 is DFQATT and CDR2 is SNEGSKA (reference sequence). V dropped 2 bases and J dropped 6 bases, with 8 bases sitting between them. CDR3 length equals 13 residues. CDR3 loop: CSARPTVNSPLHF. In DNA form, the CDR3 reads TGCAGTGCTAGACCGACAGTTAATTCACCCCTCCACTTT.

The rearrangement joins TRBV20-1 to TRBJ2-1; TRBD2 aligns across 11 bases. CDR3 length: 16 residues. Germline lookup yields CDR1 DFQATT and CDR2 SNEGSKA (reference sequence). V lost 3 bases and J lost 8; bases outside the gene matches: 12. For the CDR3, the DNA is TGCAGTGCTAGCTCCCCACTAGCGGGAGTCTCGGATGAGCAGTTCTTC. This encodes CSASSPLAGVSDEQFF.

This rearrangement joins TRBV7-9 to TRBJ2-1; tentatively, D is TRBD2 (5 bases). Trimming stripped 8 bases from V and 4 bases from J, with 18 bases between. The V gene's germline CDR1 is SEHNR and CDR2 FQNEAQ (reference sequence). The CDR3 has 15 amino acids. CDR3 coding DNA: TGTGCCAGCCGCTCAGGCAGAGGGCTATACAATGAGCAGTTCTTC. Encoded protein: CASRSGRGLYNEQFF. The full variable domain, rest sourced from reference TRBV7-9 and TRBJ2-1, is DTGVSQNPRHKITKRGQNVTFRCDPISEHNRLYWYRQTLGQGPEFLTYFQNEAQLEKSRLLSDRFSAERPKGSFSTLEIQRTEQGDSAMYLCASRSGRGLYNEQFFGPGTRLTVL.

This clonotype showed up many times. The chain links TRBV4-2 to TRBJ1-3, with 8 nucleotides matching TRBD1. CDR3 length: 16 residues. Germline V gene sequence: CDR1 LGHNA, CDR2 YNFKEQ. Trimming at V came to 1 base and at J to 3 bases, leaving 5 bases not matched to a gene. The CDR3 nucleotides read TGTGCCAGCAGCCAAGGTCTCGGACAGGGTGGAAACACCATATATTTT. It yields the protein CASSQGLGQGGNTIYF.

The chain links TRBV28 to TRBJ2-7, with TRBD2 identical over 8 bases. The germline V gene encodes CDR1 MDHEN and CDR2 SYDVKM. Germline trimming cut 8 bases from V and 0 bases from J; bases unmatched to any gene: 6. The CDR3 is made up of 14 amino acids. CDR3 DNA sequence: TGTGCCAGCTCCGTAGCGGGGTACTCCTACGAGCAGTACTTC. Protein product: CASSVAGYSYEQYF.

This clonotype appeared many times. The chain couples TRBV6-1 to TRBJ2-5; 7 bases are a match to TRBD1. Germline loops: CDR1 MNHNS, CDR2 SASEGT. Trimming removed 5 bases from V and 5 bases from J; junction bases left unmatched: 5. The CDR3 has 13 amino acids. In DNA form, the CDR3 reads TGTGCCAGCAGTCGAGGGGGCCGGGAGACCCAGTACTTC. This translates into CASSRGGRETQYF.

This clonotype was seen a few times. The chain carries TRBV6-1 and TRBJ1-2; 8 bases agree with TRBD1. Germline assignment: CDR1 MNHNS and CDR2 SASEGT. This CDR3 comprises 14 residues. After removal of 6 bases from V and 4 bases from J, the junction contained 7 bases not matched to a gene. This chain's CDR3 is CASRAPGGFYGYTF. DNA of the CDR3: TGTGCCAGCAGAGCTCCAGGGGGCTTCTATGGCTACACCTTC.

The J gene is TRBJ2-1, the V gene TRBV20-1, with 12 positions matching TRBD2. This CDR3 region has 15 residues. Germline V gives CDR1 DFQATT, CDR2 SNEGSKA (reference sequence). V was clipped by 4 bases and J by 5 bases; unmatched bases: 6. The CDR3, as DNA: TGCAGTGCTACCTCCCTAGCGGGAGGGGACAATGAGCAGTTCTTC. This gives the protein CSATSLAGGDNEQFF.

Only a few counts were recorded for this clonotype. The V call is TRBV4-1, the J call TRBJ2-3; 11 nucleotides align to TRBD2. Germline loops: CDR1 MGHRA, CDR2 YSYEKL. This CDR3 is 15 amino acids long. Trimming cost V 4 bases and J 6 bases; bases outside gene matches: 6. For the CDR3, the DNA is TGCGCCAGCAGCCCGACTAGCGGGACGGTGGATACGCAGTATTTT. Protein product: CASSPTSGTVDTQYF.

This clonotype appeared many times. The J gene is TRBJ2-2, the V gene TRBV4-1; D is uncertain. Trimming removed 5 bases from V and 2 bases from J, with 9 bases in between. CDR1 and CDR2 from the germline V gene are MGHRA and YSYEKL. CDR3 length: 14 amino acids. The CDR3 DNA reads TGCGCCAGCAGCGTGGTTGGAAACACCGGGGAGCTGTTTTTT. Protein: CASSVVGNTGELFF.

The CDR3 is CSARDQSRTSGTDTQYF. As DNA, the CDR3 is TGCAGTGCTAGAGACCAGAGCAGGACTAGCGGCACAGATACGCAGTATTTT. J is TRBJ2-3 and V is TRBV20-1, with 9 bases lining up with TRBD2. V lost 0 bases, J lost 1 base, and 8 bases stayed unmatched. This CDR3 comprises 17 residues. Germline CDR1 DFQATT, CDR2 SNEGSKA (reference sequence).

In this sample, this clonotype turned up a few times. The CDR3 region is CASSLGAGTNTGELFF. The CDR3 nucleotides read TGTGCCAGCAGTTTAGGGGCCGGGACTAACACCGGGGAGCTGTTTTTT. The V call is TRBV12-3 or TRBV12-4, the J call TRBJ2-2, with D perhaps matching TRBD2 (6 bases). The CDR3 totals 16 residues. Between the trimmed V and J ends, which lost 1 base and 2 bases, there was a span of 11 bases.

This clonotype showed up just a few times. CDR3 nucleotides: TGCGCCAGCAGCTTGGGGTCCCAAGGGACCGGGGAGCTGTTTTTT. Protein product: CASSLGSQGTGELFF. The chain links TRBV5-1 to TRBJ2-2, with D uncertain. Germline V gene data show CDR1 as SGHRS and CDR2 as YFSETQ. V was shortened by 0 bases and J by 5 bases, with 11 bases between the two germline ends. This CDR3 has 15 residues.

This chain joins TRBV7-8 and TRBJ2-3; unclear D gene. The V gene's germline CDR1 is SGHVS and CDR2 FQNEAQ. This CDR3 comprises 18 residues. V lost 8 bases and J 0 bases, leaving 24 bases between the germline ends. This chain's CDR3 is CASLLVTWADTSTDTQYF. The CDR3 DNA reads TGTGCCAGCCTATTAGTTACGTGGGCAGACACAAGCACAGATACGCAGTATTTT.